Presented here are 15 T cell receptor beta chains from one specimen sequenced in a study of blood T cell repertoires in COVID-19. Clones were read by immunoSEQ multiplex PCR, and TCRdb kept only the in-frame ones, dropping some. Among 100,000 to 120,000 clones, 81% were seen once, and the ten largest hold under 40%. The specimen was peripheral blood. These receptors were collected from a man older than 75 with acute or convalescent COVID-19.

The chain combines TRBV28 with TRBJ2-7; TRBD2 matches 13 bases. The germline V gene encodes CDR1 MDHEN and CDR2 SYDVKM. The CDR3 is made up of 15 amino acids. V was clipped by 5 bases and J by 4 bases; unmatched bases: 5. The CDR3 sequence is CASSGGLAGRYEQYF. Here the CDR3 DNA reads TGTGCCAGCAGTGGGGGACTAGCGGGACGTTACGAGCAGTACTTC.

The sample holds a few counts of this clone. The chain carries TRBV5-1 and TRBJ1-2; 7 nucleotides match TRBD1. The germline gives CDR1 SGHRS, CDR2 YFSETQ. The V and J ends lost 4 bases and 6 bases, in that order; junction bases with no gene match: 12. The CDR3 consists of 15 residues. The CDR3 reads CASSAPTQGGDGYTF. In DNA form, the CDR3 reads TGCGCCAGCAGCGCTCCTACTCAGGGGGGTGATGGCTACACCTTC.

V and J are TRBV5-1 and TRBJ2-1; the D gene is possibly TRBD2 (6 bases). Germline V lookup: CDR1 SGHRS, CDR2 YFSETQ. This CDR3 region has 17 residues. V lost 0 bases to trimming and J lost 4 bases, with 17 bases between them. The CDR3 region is CASSLAGGGPGYNEQFF. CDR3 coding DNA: TGCGCCAGCAGCTTGGCCGGTGGAGGGCCGGGGTACAATGAGCAGTTCTTC.

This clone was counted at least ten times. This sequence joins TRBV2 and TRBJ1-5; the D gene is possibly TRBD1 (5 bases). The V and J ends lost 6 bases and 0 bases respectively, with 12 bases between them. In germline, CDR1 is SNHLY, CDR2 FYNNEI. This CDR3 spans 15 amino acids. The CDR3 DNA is TGTGCCAGCAGGGCTAGACAGTTTAGCAATCAGCCCCAGCATTTT. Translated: CASRARQFSNQPQHF. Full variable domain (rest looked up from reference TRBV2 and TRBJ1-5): EPEVTQTPSHQVTQMGQEVILRCVPISNHLYFYWYRQILGQKVEFLVSFYNNEISEKSEIFDDQFSVERPDGSNFTLKIRSTKLEDSAMYFCASRARQFSNQPQHFGDGTRLSIL.

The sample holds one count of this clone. The CDR3 loop is CASSPRGYEQYF. The CDR3 DNA reads as TGTGCCAGCAGCCCCCGGGGCTACGAGCAGTACTTC. V and J are TRBV28 and TRBJ2-7; D perhaps matches TRBD2 (5 bases). Germline CDR1 and CDR2: MDHEN and SYDVKM. The CDR3 is 12 residues long. V was trimmed by 6 bases and J by 3 bases, leaving 9 bases between them.

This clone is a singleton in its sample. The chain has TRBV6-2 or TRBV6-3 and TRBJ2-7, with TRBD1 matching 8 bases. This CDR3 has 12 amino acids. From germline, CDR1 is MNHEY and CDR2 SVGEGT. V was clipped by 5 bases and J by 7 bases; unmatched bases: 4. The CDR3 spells CASSRQGWEQYF. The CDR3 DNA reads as TGTGCCAGCAGTCGACAGGGGTGGGAGCAGTACTTC.

The CDR3, as DNA: TGTGCTAGTGGTTCCTCAGGGGCCCGCGGACGTGGCTACACCTTC. It is translated as CASGSSGARGRGYTF. V gene TRBV12-5 combines with J gene TRBJ1-2; tentatively, D is TRBD1 (6 bases). The CDR3 is made up of 15 amino acids. Germline V lookup: CDR1 LGHNT, CDR2 FRNRAP. V lost 4 bases, J lost 7 bases, and 19 bases lay in between.

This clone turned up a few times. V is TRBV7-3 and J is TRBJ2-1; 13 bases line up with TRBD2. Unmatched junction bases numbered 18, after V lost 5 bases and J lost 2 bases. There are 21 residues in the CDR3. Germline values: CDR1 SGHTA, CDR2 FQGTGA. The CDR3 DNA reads TGTGCCAGCAGCGCCTACCCCCCCCGAATGACTAGCGGGAGGCCCTACAATGAGCAGTTCTTC. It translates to CASSAYPPRMTSGRPYNEQFF.

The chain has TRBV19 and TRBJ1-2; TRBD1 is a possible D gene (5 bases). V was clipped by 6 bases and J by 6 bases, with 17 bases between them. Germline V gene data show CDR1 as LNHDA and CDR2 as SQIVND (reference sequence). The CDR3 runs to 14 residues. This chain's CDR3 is CASSRRGGRHGYTF. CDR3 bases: TGTGCCAGTAGCCGCCGGGGGGGGAGACATGGCTACACCTTC. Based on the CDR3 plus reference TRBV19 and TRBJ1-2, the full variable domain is DGGITQSPKYLFRKEGQNVTLSCEQNLNHDAMYWYRQDPGQGLRLIYYSQIVNDFQKGDIAEGYSVSREKKESFPLTVTSAQKNPTAFYLCASSRRGGRHGYTFGSGTRLTVV.

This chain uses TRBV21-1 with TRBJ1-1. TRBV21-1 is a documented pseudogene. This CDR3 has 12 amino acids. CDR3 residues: CASSKNGGEAFF. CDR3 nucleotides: TGTGCCAGCAGCAAAAACGGCGGTGAAGCTTTCTTT.

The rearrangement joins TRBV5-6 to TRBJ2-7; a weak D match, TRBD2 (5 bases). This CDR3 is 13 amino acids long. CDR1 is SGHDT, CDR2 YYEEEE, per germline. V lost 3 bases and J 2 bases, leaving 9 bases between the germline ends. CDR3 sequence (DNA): TGTGCCAGCAGCTCGGAGGCCCCCTACGAGCAGTACTTC. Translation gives CASSSEAPYEQYF.

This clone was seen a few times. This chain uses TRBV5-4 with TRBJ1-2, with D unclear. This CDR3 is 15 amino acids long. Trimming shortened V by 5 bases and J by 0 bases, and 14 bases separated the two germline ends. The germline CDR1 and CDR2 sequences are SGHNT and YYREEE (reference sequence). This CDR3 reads CASRETAAANYGYTF. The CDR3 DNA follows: TGTGCCAGCAGGGAAACAGCCGCAGCTAACTATGGCTACACCTTC.

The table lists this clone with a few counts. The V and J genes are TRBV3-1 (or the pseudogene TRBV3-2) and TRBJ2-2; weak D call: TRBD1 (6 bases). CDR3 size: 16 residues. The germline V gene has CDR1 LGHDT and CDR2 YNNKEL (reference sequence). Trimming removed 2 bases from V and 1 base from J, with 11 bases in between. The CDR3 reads CASSQPLGQNTGELFF. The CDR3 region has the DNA TGTGCCAGCAGCCAACCCCTGGGACAGAACACCGGGGAGCTGTTTTTT.

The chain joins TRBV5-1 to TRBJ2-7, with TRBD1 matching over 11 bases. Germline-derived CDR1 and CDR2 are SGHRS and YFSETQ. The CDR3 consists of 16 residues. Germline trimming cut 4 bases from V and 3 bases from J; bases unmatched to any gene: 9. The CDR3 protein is CASSQGTGGKDYEQYF. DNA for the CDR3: TGCGCCAGCAGCCAGGGGACAGGGGGGAAGGACTACGAGCAGTACTTC. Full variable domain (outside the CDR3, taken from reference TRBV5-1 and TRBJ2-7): KAGVTQTPRYLIKTRGQQVTLSCSPISGHRSVSWYQQTPGQGLQFLFEYFSETQRNKGNFPGRFSGRQFSNSRSEMNVSTLELGDSALYLCASSQGTGGKDYEQYFGPGTRLTVT.

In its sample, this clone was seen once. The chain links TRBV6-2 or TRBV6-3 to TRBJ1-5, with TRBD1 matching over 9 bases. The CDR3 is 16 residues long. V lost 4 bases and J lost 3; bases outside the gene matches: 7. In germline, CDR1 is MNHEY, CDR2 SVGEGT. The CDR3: CASSSGTGRANQPQHF. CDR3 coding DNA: TGTGCCAGCAGTTCAGGGACAGGGCGAGCCAATCAGCCCCAGCATTTT.